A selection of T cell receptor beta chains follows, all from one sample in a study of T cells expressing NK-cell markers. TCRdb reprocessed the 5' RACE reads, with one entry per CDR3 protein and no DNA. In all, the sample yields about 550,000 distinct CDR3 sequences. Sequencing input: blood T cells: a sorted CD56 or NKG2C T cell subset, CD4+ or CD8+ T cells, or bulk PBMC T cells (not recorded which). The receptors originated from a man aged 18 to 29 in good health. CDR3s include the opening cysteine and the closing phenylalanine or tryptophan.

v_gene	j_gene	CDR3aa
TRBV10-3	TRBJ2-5	CAISESLMVAGVGETQYF
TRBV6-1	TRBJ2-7	CASSTRQVNYEQYF
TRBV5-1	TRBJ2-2	CASSIDRGINTGELFF
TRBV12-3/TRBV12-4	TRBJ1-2	CATKEGNGYGYTF
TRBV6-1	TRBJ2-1	CASRANPGLAGEDEQFF
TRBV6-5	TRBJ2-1	CASSSSTGTSGRNEQFF
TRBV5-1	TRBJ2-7	CASSPFEAGGYEQYF
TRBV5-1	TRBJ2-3	CASSLNGLRSSDTQYF
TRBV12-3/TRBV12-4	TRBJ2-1	CASSLGGFYNEQFF
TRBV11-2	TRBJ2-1	CASRPFRDRGHNEQFF
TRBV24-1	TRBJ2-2	CATSLDRNTGELFF
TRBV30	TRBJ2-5	CASTPAPGPQYF
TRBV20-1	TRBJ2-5	CSARGQAGGETQYF
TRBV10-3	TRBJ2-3	CAISGQQDTQYF
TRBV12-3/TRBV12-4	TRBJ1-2	CASSQSQTDGYTF
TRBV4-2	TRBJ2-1	CASSQTRTSGNSNEQFF
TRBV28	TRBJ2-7	CASSWKYEQYF
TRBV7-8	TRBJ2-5	CASSFLAGQSEETQYF
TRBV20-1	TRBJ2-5	CSARALWGAGGQQETQYF
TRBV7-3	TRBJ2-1	CASSLSGTSVYNEQFF
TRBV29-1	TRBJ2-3	CSALPGAASTDTQYF
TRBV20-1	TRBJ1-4	CSARGKRGDEKLFF
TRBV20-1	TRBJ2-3	CSAPRVLSRSMGTQYF
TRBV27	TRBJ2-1	CASSPGTSGRGSSYNEQFF
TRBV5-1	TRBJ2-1	CASSFNGLAGWFF
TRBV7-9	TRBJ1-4	CASNPNGGGEKLFF
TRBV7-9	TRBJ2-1	CASSLTRLAGFNEQFF
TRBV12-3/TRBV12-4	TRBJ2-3	CASTQRDLSTDTQYF
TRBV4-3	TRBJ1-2	CASSQETGTNYGYTF
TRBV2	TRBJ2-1	CATPFNSGSLAVEQFF
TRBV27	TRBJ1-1	CASSDRRTANTEAFF
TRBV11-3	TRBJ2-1	CASSLMLRASKEEQFF
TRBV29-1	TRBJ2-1	CSVGGQGAPNEQFF
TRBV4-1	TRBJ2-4	CASSQGPLNIQYF
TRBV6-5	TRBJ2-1	CASSSPKGQGYNEQFF
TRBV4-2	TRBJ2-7	CASSQAYEQYF
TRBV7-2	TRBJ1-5	CATSRVGGQPQHF
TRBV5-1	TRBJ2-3	CASSLAWTSLKDTQYF
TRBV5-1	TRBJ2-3	CASSGGTGGTDTQYF
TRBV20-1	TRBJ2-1	CSAPGLAGFSYNEQFF
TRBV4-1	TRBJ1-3	CASSQGRTAGGNTIYF
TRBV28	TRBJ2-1	CAITGRQSYNEQFF
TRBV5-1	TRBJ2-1	CASSPRQPGLVEQFF
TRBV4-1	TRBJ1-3	CASSQTRDGSSGNTIYF
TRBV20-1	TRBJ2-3	CSARRTSRDNTQYF
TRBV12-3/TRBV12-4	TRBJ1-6	CASSLGGGNSPLHF
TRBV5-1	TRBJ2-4	CASRSGSQAKNIQYF
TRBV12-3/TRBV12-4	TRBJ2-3	CASSFTSGMSTDTQYF
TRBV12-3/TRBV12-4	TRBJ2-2	CASSETGGTGELFF